These 21 T cell receptor beta chains originate from one sample sequenced in a study of shared T cell receptors in the human thymus. Repertoires were generated with immunoSEQ multiplex PCR, while TCRdb's copy carries only in-frame clones and drops some. The table includes hundreds of thousands of clones, around nine tenths detected once. This sample also belongs to another study, concerning human thymus T cells.

Material for sequencing was thymocytes. These TCRs come from a boy in the first two years of life with a congenital heart defect.

The chain combines TRBV7-8 with TRBJ2-3; 7 bases are shared with TRBD1. Germline loops: CDR1 SGHVS, CDR2 FQNEAQ. The V and J ends lost 5 bases and 5 bases, in that order; junction bases with no gene match: 4. The CDR3 has 13 amino acids. The CDR3 DNA reads TGTGCCAGCAGCCCCCCAGGGGGAGATACGCAGTATTTT. Its protein product is CASSPPGGDTQYF.

The gene calls are TRBV4-3 and TRBJ2-3; 8 bases are a match to TRBD2. After removal of 0 bases from V and 0 bases from J, the junction contained 14 bases not matched to a gene. The germline V gene encodes CDR1 LGHNA and CDR2 YSLEER. The length of the CDR3 is 20 residues. For the CDR3, the DNA is TGCGCCAGCAGCCAAGAGACCCGAGCGGGAGTTGACTCTAGCACAGATACGCAGTATTTT. It yields the protein CASSQETRAGVDSSTDTQYF.

The DNA for the CDR3 is TGCGCCAGCAGCCGCACAGACAGCGATTCCTACGAGCAGTACTTC. Encoded protein: CASSRTDSDSYEQYF. The chain combines TRBV4-3 with TRBJ2-7; D is perhaps TRBD1 (5 bases). Deletions cut 4 bases from V and 1 base from J, with 14 bases between. The CDR3 consists of 15 residues. CDR1 LGHNA and CDR2 YSLEER come from the germline V gene.

The V gene is TRBV2, the J gene TRBJ2-2, with 7 bases lining up with TRBD1. The trim removed 10 bases at V and 7 bases at J, leaving 9 bases unmatched. Germline CDR1 and CDR2: SNHLY and FYNNEI. The CDR3 is made up of 13 amino acids. The CDR3 is CATPRGTDGELFF. DNA for the CDR3: TGTGCCACCCCGAGGGGGACAGACGGGGAGCTGTTTTTT.

As DNA, the CDR3 is TGTGCCAGCAGTGCAGACAGGGAGCCCAACGTCCTGACTTTC. Its protein is CASSADREPNVLTF. The V and J genes are TRBV25-1 and TRBJ2-6; 7 nucleotides agree with TRBD1. Germline trimming cut 4 bases from V and 8 bases from J; bases unmatched to any gene: 5. This CDR3 contains 14 residues. Germline V lookup: CDR1 MGHDK, CDR2 SYGVNS.

V usage is TRBV28 and J usage is TRBJ2-1, with TRBD2 matching 10 bases. The V gene end was trimmed by 7 bases and the J gene end by 5 bases; junction bases not matched to a gene: 2. CDR3 length: 13 amino acids. Germline assignment: CDR1 MDHEN and CDR2 SYDVKM. The CDR3 DNA sequence: TGTGCCAGCATAGGACTAGCGGACAATGAGCAGTTCTTC. This codes for CASIGLADNEQFF.

The chain joins TRBV7-7 to TRBJ2-1, with TRBD2 matching 8 bases. The CDR3 runs 17 residues. V trimming: 4 bases; J trimming: 4 bases; junction bases outside the gene matches: 12. Germline-derived CDR1 and CDR2 are SSHAT and FNYEAQ (reference sequence). The CDR3 loop is CASSSKLAVNRYNEQFF. CDR3 bases: TGTGCCAGCAGCTCCAAACTAGCGGTCAACCGATACAATGAGCAGTTCTTC.

On this clone itself: A junction boundary mismatches the germline segment, possibly from a read error. This chain joins TRBV12-5 and TRBJ2-7, with 15 bases matching TRBD2. This CDR3 has 14 amino acids. The V gene's germline CDR1 is LGHNT and CDR2 FRNRAP. For the CDR3, the DNA is TGTGCTAGTGGTCCGGGACTAGCGGGAGGCCCCCCGGCCTTC. Translation gives CASGPGLAGGPPAF.

This chain uses TRBV6-7 with TRBJ2-3; weak D call: TRBD2 (5 bases). TRBV6-7 is reported as an ORF; its role is uncertain. The V gene lost 2 bases and the J gene lost 2 bases, with 11 bases spanning the gap. The CDR3 extends over 15 amino acids. The CDR3 protein is CASSYGSPITDTQYF. The CDR3 region has the DNA TGTGCCAGCAGTTACGGGAGCCCGATCACAGATACGCAGTATTTT.

The table lists this clone with a count of one. V is TRBV2 and J is TRBJ2-7, with 7 positions matching TRBD2. The CDR3 length is 13 residues. Trimming at V came to 4 bases and at J to 1 base, leaving 1 base not matched to a gene. The germline V gene encodes CDR1 SNHLY and CDR2 FYNNEI. This CDR3 reads CASSAGGSYEQYF. The DNA of the CDR3 is TGTGCCAGCAGTGCGGGGGGATCCTACGAGCAGTACTTC.

The chain joins TRBV9 to TRBJ2-1; D unresolved. Trimming left V 3 bases short and J 8 bases short, with 6 bases between. The CDR3 covers 11 residues. Germline V lookup: CDR1 SGDLS, CDR2 YYNGEE. The CDR3: CASSARYEQFF. The DNA of the CDR3 is TGTGCCAGCAGCGCCAGGTATGAGCAGTTCTTC.

This clone showed up just once. The rearrangement links TRBV4-3 to TRBJ2-3; a weak D match, TRBD2 (6 bases). CDR1 and CDR2 from the germline V gene are LGHNA and YSLEER. V was clipped by 1 base and J by 4 bases, with 15 bases between them. CDR3 length: 16 residues. The CDR3 DNA reads as TGCGCCAGCAGCCAAGGGGTGGGACTGGGTGCAGATACGCAGTATTTT. Protein: CASSQGVGLGADTQYF.

V gene TRBV7-3 combines with J gene TRBJ1-2; 7 nucleotides align to TRBD1. After removal of 5 bases from V and 5 bases from J, the junction contained 5 bases not matched to a gene. Germline V gene lookup returns CDR1 SGHTA and CDR2 FQGTGA. The CDR3 spans 13 residues. CDR3 amino acids: CASSPGTEYGYTF. CDR3 nucleotides: TGTGCCAGCAGCCCAGGGACAGAGTATGGCTACACCTTC.

This clone was seen just once. The J gene is TRBJ2-2, the V gene TRBV5-6, with 14 bases lining up with TRBD2. The CDR3 contains 19 residues. Looked up from germline, CDR1 is SGHDT and CDR2 is YYEEEE. The V and J ends lost 3 bases and 7 bases, in that order; junction bases with no gene match: 14. CDR3 DNA sequence: TGTGCCAGCAGCTCGGGACTAGCGGGAGCGGCCGGGTTTCGCGGGGAGCTGTTTTTT. It is translated as CASSSGLAGAAGFRGELFF.

This clone has just a few counts. This CDR3 is missing its conserved last phenylalanine or tryptophan, likely due to a read error. The limits of the CDR3 on the DNA are not certain, so only TCRdb's listed CDR3 is given. The J gene is TRBJ2-7, the V gene TRBV5-3; the table's D call, TRBD2, was not checked against the DNA. TRBV5-3 is given ORF status, its function remaining uncertain. The CDR3 spans 13 residues, counting both ends. The CDR3 reads CARSPMNPTSGER.

The chain is built from TRBV4-3 and TRBJ2-1; 10 bases agree with TRBD2. CDR1 and CDR2 (germline): LGHNA, YSLEER. CDR3 length: 17 amino acids. Trimming removed 1 base from V and 0 bases from J; junction bases left unmatched: 3. CDR3 DNA: TGCGCCAGCAGCCAAGCAGGACTAGCGGACTCCTACAATGAGCAGTTCTTC. Residues: CASSQAGLADSYNEQFF.

The chain couples TRBV19 to TRBJ1-1, with D perhaps TRBD1 (6 bases). The V end was cut by 10 bases, the J end by 3 bases, with 9 bases between. From germline, CDR1 is LNHDA and CDR2 SQIVND (reference sequence). CDR3 length: 11 amino acids. Here the CDR3 reads CATGVYTEAFF. CDR3 sequence (DNA): TGTGCCACAGGGGTGTACACTGAAGCTTTCTTT.

This chain links TRBV30 with TRBJ2-5, with D perhaps matching TRBD2 (6 bases). Germline CDR1 GTSNPN, CDR2 SVGIG (reference sequence). The CDR3 covers 15 residues. V lost 0 bases, J lost 5 bases, and 16 bases lay in between. As DNA, the CDR3 is TGTGCCTGGAGTGTACAAGGAGGGATTGACGAGACCCAGTACTTC. Translating gives CAWSVQGGIDETQYF.

The chain is built from TRBV5-4 and TRBJ2-1; 14 bases match TRBD2. Germline trimming cut 3 bases from V and 0 bases from J; bases unmatched to any gene: 8. The CDR3 is 19 residues long. The V gene's germline CDR1 is SGHNT and CDR2 YYREEE (reference sequence). The CDR3 is CASSSGSGTSGSSYNEQFF. The CDR3 bases are TGTGCCAGCAGCTCGGGATCCGGGACTAGCGGGAGCTCCTACAATGAGCAGTTCTTC.

The chain is built from TRBV27 and TRBJ2-7; 14 bases are a match to TRBD2. Trimming cost V 5 bases and J 6 bases; bases outside gene matches: 9. This CDR3 contains 16 residues. The germline gives CDR1 MNHEY, CDR2 SMNVEV (reference sequence). The CDR3 loop is CASSPQGLAGVPEQYF. In DNA, the CDR3 is TGTGCCAGCAGTCCACAGGGACTAGCGGGAGTCCCCGAGCAGTACTTC.

V gene TRBV5-6 combines with J gene TRBJ2-2; 7 bases match TRBD2. The CDR3 runs 15 residues. After removal of 5 bases from V and 6 bases from J, the junction contained 10 bases not matched to a gene. CDR1 is SGHDT, CDR2 YYEEEE, per germline. The CDR3 coding sequence is TGTGCCAGCAGGTTTAGCGGGCCCTTCCCCGGGGAGCTGTTTTTT. Translation gives CASRFSGPFPGELFF.